The clone carrying this TCR beta chain was seen many times. These data are taken from a study of CD8 T cells in ankylosing spondylitis. TCRdb passed the 5' RACE reads through MiXCR, listing each CDR3 protein once. Among 300,000 to 350,000 distinct CDR3 sequences listed, about 15% were seen once. Material: blood, either unsorted or a sorted T cell fraction (not recorded which). The source is a male donor with ankylosing spondylitis or in good health (not recorded which).

Here the CDR3 reads CASSELGGAYNEQFF. The CDR3 bases are TGTGCCAGCAGTGAATTAGGAGGCGCCTACAATGAGCAGTTCTTC. The rearrangement links TRBV25-1 to TRBJ2-1; D is possibly TRBD2 (5 bases). The CDR3 is 15 residues long. Looked up from germline, CDR1 is MGHDK and CDR2 is SYGVNS. Trimming removed 1 base from V and 2 bases from J, with 9 bases in between.